A selection of T cell receptor beta chains follows, all from one sample in a study of a mutant IDH1 vaccine in newly diagnosed glioma. Their target antigens are unknown. Profiling relied on immunoSEQ multiplex PCR, and the TCRdb table lists in-frame clones only, not all of them. This sample has tens of thousands of clones, with over 70% found just once. Here the sequenced sample was PBMCs, taken from a glioma patient whose treatment included an IDH1 peptide vaccine. Source of these receptors: a man aged 18 to 30 with glioma. Each CDR3 is given with its conserved first and last residue. The D gene is left open where the match is weak. Rows give clone size only sometimes, using once, few, many, or a class for an expanded clone.

j_call clone_size v_call d_call cdr3_nt cdr3_aa
TRBJ2-7 few TRBV18 . TGTGCCAGCTCAGACACTTCTTCTACCTACGAGCAGTACTTC CASSDTSSTYEQYF
TRBJ2-3 . TRBV18 . TGTGCCAGCTCACGGGGTCGATTAGGTACAGATACGCAGTATTTT CASSRGRLGTDTQYF
TRBJ1-1 once TRBV18 . TGTGCCAGCTCACCGCCTCGTGGTCGGCCTCCCCTGGGTGCTTTCTTT CASSPPRGRPPLGAFF
TRBJ1-1 few TRBV5-4 TRBD1 TGTGCCAGCACCCCGGGGACAGGGAGAACTGAAGCTTTCTTT CASTPGTGRTEAFF
TRBJ1-2 . TRBV27 . TGTGCCAGCAGATTTTTGATTTCATCAAACAGCGTTAACTATGGCTACACCTTC CASRFLISSNSVNYGYTF
TRBJ1-2 once TRBV7-2 . TGTGCCAGCAGCTCGATTATGGCTGGCTACACCTTC CASSSIMAGYTF
TRBJ2-1 . TRBV27 TRBD1 TGTGCCAGCAGCCTGGACAGGCGACGCAATGAGCAGTTCTTC CASSLDRRRNEQFF
TRBJ2-3 . TRBV28 . TGTGCCAGCAGTTTACTGGCAGATACGCAGTATTTT CASSLLADTQYF
TRBJ2-5 . TRBV19 TRBD1 TGTGCCAGTAGTTTGACAGGGGGTCGGCAAGAGACCCAGTACTTC CASSLTGGRQETQYF
TRBJ1-1 . TRBV19 . TGTGCCAGTAGTATATGGGACGGGACCCCCAGCACTGAAGCTTTCTTT CASSIWDGTPSTEAFF
TRBJ2-3 . TRBV4-2 . TGTGCCAGCAGCCAACCCTTTCAGCCCACAGATACGCAGTATTTT CASSQPFQPTDTQYF
TRBJ2-1 . TRBV5-4 TRBD1 TGTGCCAGCAGTCCCGATCGCAGACAGGGTCGGGTTGAGCAGTTCTTC CASSPDRRQGRVEQFF
TRBJ2-7 . TRBV6-6 TRBD1 TGTGCCAGCAGTTCCACCGGGACAGGGGCCGGAGAGCAGTACTTC CASSSTGTGAGEQYF
TRBJ1-1 . TRBV11-2 . TGTGCCAGCAGCTTCTTTGAGAACACTGAAGCTTTCTTT CASSFFENTEAFF
TRBJ1-2 . TRBV4-3 TRBD1 TGCGCCAGCAGCCCGGGACAGGGAAGTAGCTATGGCTACACCTTC CASSPGQGSSYGYTF
TRBJ1-6 . TRBV30 . TGTGCCTGGTCGAGGGCAGGAAACTCCTATAATTCACCCCTCCACTTT CAWSRAGNSYNSPLHF
TRBJ2-5 . TRBV9 TRBD2 TGTGCCAGCAGCGTAACCCTGGGGGGGTTTGGAGAGACCCAGTACTTC CASSVTLGGFGETQYF
TRBJ1-1 . TRBV27 . TGTGCCAGCAGTTTACGCCAGGGGCTGGGCACTGAAGCTTTCTTT CASSLRQGLGTEAFF
TRBJ2-2 . TRBV4-3 . TGCGCCAGCAGCCAACACATCACAGGGCCCGGGGAGCTGTTTTTT CASSQHITGPGELFF
TRBJ1-5 . TRBV19 . TGTGCCAGTAGTATAAGGGGGGATCAGCCCCAGCATTTT CASSIRGDQPQHF
TRBJ2-7 . TRBV5-4 . TGTGCCACCCAATCCGGCCTGGCCTACGAGCAGTACTTC CATQSGLAYEQYF
TRBJ1-2 . TRBV6-1 TRBD1 TGTGCCAGCAGGACCGGGACAGGGGGTGGCTACACCTTC CASRTGTGGGYTF
TRBJ2-3 . TRBV14 TRBD1 TGTGCCAGCAGCCTCACAGGGGGATACACAGATACGCAGTATTTT CASSLTGGYTDTQYF
TRBJ1-4 . TRBV27 TRBD1 TGTGCCAGCAGTTTAGTTCCGACAGGGTGGTTGGCTAATGAAAAACTGTTTTTT CASSLVPTGWLANEKLFF
TRBJ1-5 . TRBV6-6 . TGTGCCAGCAGTCCGTTATACAGGGTCGACGATCAGCCCCAGCATTTT CASSPLYRVDDQPQHF
TRBJ2-6 . TRBV10-2 . TGCGCCAGCAAGCAGGGCCTTCACTCCGGGGCCAACGTCCTGACTTTC CASKQGLHSGANVLTF
TRBJ2-5 . TRBV5-4 . TGTGCCAGCAGCCCCCATACCGGGGCTGTACAAGAGACCCAGTACTTC CASSPHTGAVQETQYF
TRBJ2-1 . TRBV5-4 TRBD2 TGTGCCAGCAGTCCCAAGGGGGGATCTAGCGGGAGGGGTCAGTTCTTC CASSPKGGSSGRGQFF